This T cell receptor beta chain was sequenced in a study of tissue T cells after allogeneic stem cell transplantation. This table comes from immunoSEQ multiplex PCR, and its TCRdb copy is limited to in-frame clones, with some not included. The table includes around 3,200 clones, 40% to 50% detected once. Time point: mouse harvest day 14 after allogeneic transplant. Mouse grafts combined 10^7 T-cell-depleted bone marrow cells with 10^6 splenic CD5+ T cells. As for this clone: Its antigen is still unknown. Germline and genes here are mouse. The CDR3 end is not reached by the read, which stops 1 residue before it; the germline J gene fills it in.

The study, taken as a whole, reports: Anatomically similar tissues had similar TCR repertoires within each patient.

CDR3 length: 13 amino acids. The V and J ends lost 3 bases and 8 bases, in that order; junction bases with no gene match: 2. The germline V gene encodes CDR1 SGHSN and CDR2 HYEKVE. Source material: gut tissue. The TCR sequence derives from a female BALB/c mouse given C57BL/6 T cells with graft-versus-host disease after an allogeneic hematopoietic cell transplant. V and J are TRBV12-1 and TRBJ2-5; TRBD2 agrees at 12 bases. The CDR3 DNA, read in part, is TGTGCCAGCTCTTCGGACTGGGGGGGCACCCAGTAC. It encodes CASSSDWGGTQY. The whole CDR3 sequence is CASSSDWGGTQYF.